The rows below give T cell receptor beta chains drawn from one sample of a study of Graves' ophthalmopathy and Graves' hyperthyroidism. TCRdb re-analysed the multiplex PCR reads in MiXCR, keeping a single row per CDR3 protein. The top ten hold approximately 12% of the sample, which has some 1.1 million distinct CDR3 sequences, roughly two fifths seen once. What was sequenced was peripheral blood or thyroid tissue (not recorded which). The receptor set was obtained from an adult man with Graves' hyperthyroidism. CDR3s include the opening cysteine and the closing phenylalanine or tryptophan. The D gene is left open where the match is weak. Size values are once, few and many counts, or a class for expanded clones, and some rows have none.

D: NA; V: TRBV10-3; size: NA; J: TRBJ1-3; DNA: TGTGCCATCAGTGATACTGGAAACACCATATATTTT; CDR3: CAISDTGNTIYF
D: TRBD2; V: TRBV7-2; size: many; J: TRBJ2-5; DNA: TGTGCCAGCTCTAGCGGGCAAAAAACAGCCGGAGAGACCCAGTACTTC; CDR3: CASSSGQKTAGETQYF
D: NA; V: TRBV12-3/TRBV12-4; size: many; J: TRBJ1-1; DNA: TGTGCCAGCAGTTTATTTGGGGTACCGAACACTGAAGCTTTCTTT; CDR3: CASSLFGVPNTEAFF
D: NA; V: TRBV5-6; size: NA; J: TRBJ1-3; DNA: TGTGCCGGCAGCCTTCACTCAGGAAACACCATATATTTT; CDR3: CAGSLHSGNTIYF
D: NA; V: TRBV7-9; size: once; J: TRBJ1-1; DNA: TGTACCAGCAGAGATCGGGCAGCCTTGAACACTGAAGCTTTCTTT; CDR3: CTSRDRAALNTEAFF
D: TRBD2; V: TRBV9; size: NA; J: TRBJ2-5; DNA: TGTGCCAGCAGCGTAGAGGTAGCGGGACAAGAGACCCAGTACTTC; CDR3: CASSVEVAGQETQYF
D: NA; V: TRBV7-2; size: many; J: TRBJ2-5; DNA: TGTGCCAGCACCCCGCGGGGGCGGGGGATAGAGACCCAGTACTTC; CDR3: CASTPRGRGIETQYF
D: NA; V: TRBV4-1; size: few; J: TRBJ2-7; DNA: TGCGCCAGCAGCCTCGACCCGGGCGTGGTTGAGCAGTACTTC; CDR3: CASSLDPGVVEQYF
D: TRBD2; V: TRBV20-1; size: NA; J: TRBJ2-5; DNA: TGCAGTGCTAGAGACAGTAGCGGGAGGGAGGAGACCCAGTACTTC; CDR3: CSARDSSGREETQYF
D: TRBD1; V: TRBV7-9; size: many; J: TRBJ2-7; DNA: TGTGCCAGCAGCGCGAAGACAGGGGGTGGCCCCTACGAGCAGTACTTC; CDR3: CASSAKTGGGPYEQYF
D: NA; V: TRBV12-3/TRBV12-4; size: few; J: TRBJ1-1; DNA: TGTGCCAGCAGTTTATTTAAAAATGGTGAAGCTTTCTTT; CDR3: CASSLFKNGEAFF
D: TRBD2; V: TRBV19; size: many; J: TRBJ2-7; DNA: TGTGCCAGTAGTATCCTAGCGGGAGGCTATGTCTACGAGCAGTACTTC; CDR3: CASSILAGGYVYEQYF
D: NA; V: TRBV7-2; size: many; J: TRBJ2-5; DNA: TGTGCCAGCAGCCGGACTGTAACAGGGCCCGCCGAGTACTTC; CDR3: CASSRTVTGPAEYF
D: NA; V: TRBV7-8; size: NA; J: TRBJ2-7; DNA: TGCGCCAGCAGCCAAGAAAGGGGGGGGGCAGGATACGAGCAGTACTTC; CDR3: CASSQERGGAGYEQYF
D: NA; V: TRBV29-1; size: many; J: TRBJ2-2; DNA: TGCAGCGTTGGGATCGTCGGGGCTGCCGGGGAGCTGTTTTTT; CDR3: CSVGIVGAAGELFF
D: NA; V: TRBV20-1; size: many; J: TRBJ1-5; DNA: TGCAGTGCTAGGGCGACAGGTTACCAGCCCCAGCATTTT; CDR3: CSARATGYQPQHF
D: NA; V: TRBV4-1; size: few; J: TRBJ1-2; DNA: TGCGCCAGCAGCCAAGAGAAGACAGCTAACTATGGCTACACCTTC; CDR3: CASSQEKTANYGYTF
D: NA; V: TRBV2; size: NA; J: TRBJ2-7; DNA: TGTGCCAGCAGCCAACTCCCCTACGAGCAGTACTTC; CDR3: CASSQLPYEQYF
D: TRBD1; V: TRBV10-2; size: NA; J: TRBJ1-6; DNA: TGCGCCAGCAGTGAGCCCGGACAGGTTTCACCCCTCCACTTT; CDR3: CASSEPGQVSPLHF
D: TRBD2; V: TRBV20-1; size: NA; J: TRBJ2-5; DNA: TGCAGTGCTTGGACTGGGACTAGCGGGAGAGGGGAGACCCAGTACTTC; CDR3: CSAWTGTSGRGETQYF
D: NA; V: TRBV27; size: few; J: TRBJ2-7; DNA: TGTGCCAGCAGCCTGGACCCCCATCTCGAGCAGTACTTC; CDR3: CASSLDPHLEQYF
D: NA; V: TRBV6-1; size: many; J: TRBJ1-1; DNA: TGTGCCAGCACGGAAGGGATGATCACTGAAGCTTTCTTT; CDR3: CASTEGMITEAFF
D: NA; V: TRBV4-2; size: NA; J: TRBJ1-5; DNA: TGTGCCAGCAGCCAAGCTACCAATCGGCCCCAGCATTTT; CDR3: CASSQATNRPQHF
D: NA; V: TRBV7-7; size: NA; J: TRBJ2-2; DNA: TGTGCCAGCAGCCCGGACGGCGGGGGCTCTGGGGAGCTGTTTTTT; CDR3: CASSPDGGGSGELFF
D: NA; V: TRBV20-1; size: NA; J: TRBJ1-1; DNA: TGCAGTGCTATCTGGGGAGAGAACACTGAAGCTTTCTTT; CDR3: CSAIWGENTEAFF
D: NA; V: TRBV7-2; size: many; J: TRBJ1-6; DNA: TGTGCCAGCAGCTTAACAACAGGGTCACCCCTCCACTTT; CDR3: CASSLTTGSPLHF
D: NA; V: TRBV4-1; size: few; J: TRBJ2-6; DNA: TGCGCCAGCAGCCAGAGCAGCTCTGGGGCCAACGTCCTGACTTTC; CDR3: CASSQSSSGANVLTF
D: NA; V: TRBV11-2; size: many; J: TRBJ1-1; DNA: TGTGCCAGCAGCTTAGGTTCCAATCAAGCTTTCTTT; CDR3: CASSLGSNQAFF
D: NA; V: TRBV19; size: NA; J: TRBJ1-2; DNA: TGTGCCAGTAGTATTCAGCATATGGACTATGGCTACACCTTC; CDR3: CASSIQHMDYGYTF
D: TRBD1; V: TRBV29-1; size: NA; J: TRBJ2-5; DNA: TGCAGCGTTGCGGGGGACAGGGTTCGCGGGGAAGAGACCCAGTACTTC; CDR3: CSVAGDRVRGEETQYF
D: NA; V: TRBV7-9; size: many; J: TRBJ1-2; DNA: TGTGCCAGCAGCTTGAACAGCTATGGCTACACCTTC; CDR3: CASSLNSYGYTF
D: NA; V: TRBV5-6; size: few; J: TRBJ1-1; DNA: TGTGCCAGCAGGCGCGGTGGGCGCCCGAACACTGAAGCTTTCTTT; CDR3: CASRRGGRPNTEAFF
D: NA; V: TRBV6-2/TRBV6-3; size: many; J: TRBJ2-5; DNA: TGTGCCAGCAGTTACGGAGGGGCACGTACGTACTTC; CDR3: CASSYGGARTYF
D: TRBD1; V: TRBV12-3/TRBV12-4; size: NA; J: TRBJ2-5; DNA: TGTGCTAGCAGTCCCGGGACAGCCGTCGAGACCCAGTACTTC; CDR3: CASSPGTAVETQYF
D: NA; V: TRBV19; size: NA; J: TRBJ2-7; DNA: TGTGCCAGTAGCCCCCGCCCAGGAGATCCTTCATCCTACGAGCAGTACTTC; CDR3: CASSPRPGDPSSYEQYF
D: NA; V: TRBV7-2; size: NA; J: TRBJ1-4; DNA: TGTGCCAGCAGCTTAGCTTTACTAGAGGAAAAACTGTTTTTT; CDR3: CASSLALLEEKLFF
D: TRBD1; V: TRBV12-3/TRBV12-4; size: few; J: TRBJ1-1; DNA: TGTGCCAGCAGTTTAGGGACAGGAGGCTCTTTT; CDR3: CASSLGTGGSF
D: NA; V: TRBV6-6; size: NA; J: TRBJ2-7; DNA: TGTGCCAGCAACGGGTATCTCCGGTCCGAGCAGTACTTC; CDR3: CASNGYLRSEQYF
D: TRBD1; V: TRBV20-1; size: NA; J: TRBJ1-2; DNA: TGTAATGCTAGTAAGGGACAGGGCGATGGCTACACCTTC; CDR3: CNASKGQGDGYTF
D: NA; V: TRBV7-3; size: many; J: TRBJ1-1; DNA: TGTGCCAGCAGCTCGTCTGAAGCTTTCTTT; CDR3: CASSSSEAFF
D: NA; V: TRBV7-9; size: many; J: TRBJ1-1; DNA: TGTGCCAGCAGCGACGAGGGGTTTAACACTGAAGCTTTCTTT; CDR3: CASSDEGFNTEAFF
D: TRBD1; V: TRBV12-3/TRBV12-4; size: NA; J: TRBJ1-6; DNA: TGTGCCAGCAGTTCCCAGGGGGCCGATTCACCCCTCCACTTT; CDR3: CASSSQGADSPLHF
D: NA; V: TRBV7-9; size: few; J: TRBJ1-4; DNA: TGTGCCAGCAGCTTCCCTCAGGGCACTAATGAAAAACTGTTTTTT; CDR3: CASSFPQGTNEKLFF
D: TRBD1; V: TRBV28; size: few; J: TRBJ2-6; DNA: TGTGCCAGCACCAATCGGACAGGGAAATCCAACGTCCTGACTTTC; CDR3: CASTNRTGKSNVLTF
D: NA; V: TRBV10-3; size: NA; J: TRBJ2-6; DNA: TGTGCCAGCAGCGACCCTGGGACCAACGTCCTGACCTTC; CDR3: CASSDPGTNVLTF